One and the same sample provided the 28 T cell receptor beta chains below, sequenced in a study of cytomegalovirus exposure and HLA in healthy donors. Clones were sequenced by immunoSEQ multiplex PCR, and TCRdb holds only the in-frame ones, with some missing. The table has 55,000 to 80,000 clones, roughly 94% seen once. Sequenced input: PBMCs. These receptors all stem from a woman under 30 in good health and CMV-seropositive.

The chain combines TRBV11-2 with TRBJ2-2, with D possibly TRBD1 on 5 matching bases. Trimming stripped 2 bases from V and 2 bases from J, with 12 bases between. Germline V gene sequence: CDR1 SGHAT, CDR2 FQNNGV. The CDR3 contains 16 residues. CDR3 nucleotides: TGTGCCAGCAGCTTAAGTCAGGGTGCAAACACCGGGGAGCTGTTTTTT. It yields the protein CASSLSQGANTGELFF.

This clone was seen only once. CDR3 bases: TGTGCCAGTAGCCTGGACAGGGCGGTTCACACCTTC. Its protein product is CASSLDRAVHTF. This chain joins TRBV19 and TRBJ1-2; 8 positions match TRBD1. V trimming: 6 bases; J trimming: 12 bases; junction bases outside the gene matches: 9. This CDR3 has 12 residues. The germline CDR1 and CDR2 sequences are LNHDA and SQIVND (reference sequence). Variable domain in full (rest from reference TRBV19 and TRBJ1-2): DGGITQSPKYLFRKEGQNVTLSCEQNLNHDAMYWYRQDPGQGLRLIYYSQIVNDFQKGDIAEGYSVSREKKESFPLTVTSAQKNPTAFYLCASSLDRAVHTFGSGTRLTVV.

V is TRBV13 and J is TRBJ1-1; possibly TRBD1 for D (5 bases). Germline V gene data show CDR1 as PRHDT and CDR2 as FYEKMQ (reference sequence). CDR3 length equals 12 residues. V was clipped by 7 bases and J by 1 base, with 7 bases between them. The CDR3 loop is CASTQGNTEAFF. The CDR3, as DNA: TGTGCCAGCACCCAGGGGAACACTGAAGCTTTCTTT.

The rearrangement uses TRBV28 and TRBJ2-7; TRBD1 aligns across 9 bases. The CDR3 totals 14 residues. CDR1 and CDR2 from the germline V gene are MDHEN and SYDVKM. With 5 bases clipped from V and 1 base from J, the junction kept 3 bases outside the gene matches. CDR3 sequence: CASSGTGWSYEQYF. As DNA, the CDR3 is TGTGCCAGCAGTGGGACAGGGTGGTCCTACGAGCAGTACTTC.

This chain links TRBV28 with TRBJ1-1, with 10 bases aligning to TRBD1. The CDR3 has 17 residues. The V gene end was trimmed by 6 bases and the J gene end by 0 bases; junction bases not matched to a gene: 10. Per the germline V gene, CDR1 is MDHEN and CDR2 is SYDVKM. The CDR3 nucleotides are TGTGCCAGCAGAACGACAGGGGGCGTCCTCATGAACACTGAAGCTTTCTTT. Translated: CASRTTGGVLMNTEAFF.

As to this clone: At the DNA level, this CDR3 is encoded by other sequences in the same sample as well. This rearrangement joins TRBV2 to TRBJ1-5; 9 bases line up with TRBD1. CDR1 and CDR2 from the germline V gene are SNHLY and FYNNEI. The V segment lost 4 bases and the J segment 2 bases; nucleotides outside the gene matches: 0. CDR3 length: 14 residues. DNA of the CDR3: TGTGCCAGCAGTGGGACAGGGGGCAATCAGCCCCAGCATTTT. The encoded protein is CASSGTGGNQPQHF.

J is TRBJ1-5 and V is TRBV21-1; the table calls TRBD1, which could not be checked here. TRBV21-1 is tagged as a pseudogene. The length of the CDR3 is 17 residues. CDR3 sequence (DNA): TGTGCCAGCAGCCAGGAGGGGAACAGGGGGAGAAATCAGCCCCAGCATTTT. This gives the protein CASSQEGNRGRNQPQHF.

The gene calls are TRBV5-1 and TRBJ2-1; TRBD2 aligns across 7 bases. Losses at the gene ends were 3 bases for V and 7 bases for J; bases not matched to a gene: 4. The CDR3 is 13 amino acids. The germline gives CDR1 SGHRS, CDR2 YFSETQ. CDR3 loop: CASSYNGGNEQFF. DNA for the CDR3: TGCGCCAGCAGCTATAACGGGGGGAATGAGCAGTTCTTC. Together with reference TRBV5-1 and TRBJ2-1, the CDR3 gives the full variable domain: KAGVTQTPRYLIKTRGQQVTLSCSPISGHRSVSWYQQTPGQGLQFLFEYFSETQRNKGNFPGRFSGRQFSNSRSEMNVSTLELGDSALYLCASSYNGGNEQFFGPGTRLTVL.

The CDR3 DNA reads TGTGCCAGCAGTCCCGGGACTACCGTGAGGGGGACAGATACGCAGTATTTT. Its protein product is CASSPGTTVRGTDTQYF. The rearrangement links TRBV28 to TRBJ2-3; TRBD2 might be the D (7 bases). Per the germline V gene, CDR1 is MDHEN and CDR2 is SYDVKM. This CDR3 contains 17 residues. The V and J ends lost 5 bases and 3 bases respectively, with 21 bases between them.

The chain carries TRBV5-5 and TRBJ1-1; 7 bases map to TRBD1. The germline V gene encodes CDR1 SGHKS and CDR2 YYEKEE (reference sequence). V was clipped by 3 bases and J by 1 base; unmatched bases: 3. The CDR3 runs to 14 residues. The DNA for the CDR3 is TGTGCCAGCAGCTCGGGACAGCCGAACACTGAAGCTTTCTTT. Translating it yields CASSSGQPNTEAFF.

In DNA, the CDR3 is TGTGCCAGCAGTCAAGCGGGGGGTAGCGCCTACGAGCAGTACTTC. Its translation is CASSQAGGSAYEQYF. The rearrangement links TRBV7-3 to TRBJ2-7; the match to TRBD2 covers 9 bases. The CDR3 is 15 amino acids. Germline values: CDR1 SGHTA, CDR2 FQGTGA. J gave up 2 bases and V 6 bases, and 8 bases lay outside the gene matches.

This chain connects TRBV5-8 to TRBJ2-3, with TRBD2 as a possible D gene (7 bases). V gave up 2 bases and J gave up 2 bases, with 12 bases separating them. The CDR3 length is 15 residues. The germline CDR1 and CDR2 sequences are SGHTS and YDEGEE. CDR3 protein: CASSLGGRATDTQYF. In nucleotides, the CDR3 is TGTGCCAGCAGCTTAGGGGGGAGGGCCACAGATACGCAGTATTTT.

This chain connects TRBV11-2 to TRBJ2-1; 8 nucleotides match TRBD2. Per the germline V gene, CDR1 is SGHAT and CDR2 is FQNNGV. After removal of 6 bases from V and 9 bases from J, the junction contained 13 bases not matched to a gene. This CDR3 spans 15 amino acids. CDR3 DNA: TGTGCCAGCAGTATTACCTCAGCCCGGGGGGGTGAGCAGTTCTTC. Translated: CASSITSARGGEQFF.

The chain couples TRBV6-1 to TRBJ2-3; possible D gene TRBD2, 6 bases. CDR1 MNHNS and CDR2 SASEGT come from the germline V gene. Trimming removed 7 bases at V and 2 bases at J, with 13 bases between. CDR3 length: 14 amino acids. In DNA form, the CDR3 reads TGTGCCAGCACCGTTGGGGGGTCCACAGATACGCAGTATTTT. Its translation is CASTVGGSTDTQYF.

V gene TRBV28 combines with J gene TRBJ2-1, with 8 bases aligning to TRBD2. Germline lookup yields CDR1 MDHEN and CDR2 SYDVKM. V gave up 6 bases and J gave up 4 bases; unmatched junction bases: 5. This CDR3 has 14 residues. The CDR3 DNA reads as TGTGCCAGCAGCAGCGGGGGAACTTACAATGAGCAGTTCTTC. This sequence encodes CASSSGGTYNEQFF.

J is TRBJ2-7 and V is TRBV5-1; 13 bases are a match to TRBD2. J gave up 2 bases and V 3 bases, and 2 bases lay outside the gene matches. Germline values: CDR1 SGHRS, CDR2 YFSETQ. This CDR3 comprises 15 residues. The CDR3 DNA reads TGCGCCAGCAGCTCACTAGCGGGGGGGCCCTACGAGCAGTACTTC. Translated, it gives CASSSLAGGPYEQYF.

V usage is TRBV30 and J usage is TRBJ1-2; 10 nucleotides agree with TRBD1. Losses at the gene ends were 2 bases for V and 6 bases for J; bases not matched to a gene: 3. The germline CDR1 and CDR2 sequences are GTSNPN and SVGIG (reference sequence). The CDR3 loop spans 13 amino acids. CDR3 sequence (DNA): TGTGCCTGGAGTAAGGGACAGGGGCATGGCTACACCTTC. Translated, it gives CAWSKGQGHGYTF.

The chain combines TRBV19 with TRBJ1-5; D unresolved. The CDR3 sequence is 15 residues long. V gave up 5 bases and J gave up 2 bases, with 13 bases separating them. Per germline, CDR1 LNHDA and CDR2 SQIVND (reference sequence). CDR3: CASSSTERGNQPQHF. CDR3 coding DNA: TGTGCCAGTAGTTCAACAGAGCGGGGCAATCAGCCCCAGCATTTT. The full variable domain, in which reference TRBV19 and TRBJ1-5 provide the parts outside the CDR3, is DGGITQSPKYLFRKEGQNVTLSCEQNLNHDAMYWYRQDPGQGLRLIYYSQIVNDFQKGDIAEGYSVSREKKESFPLTVTSAQKNPTAFYLCASSSTERGNQPQHFGDGTRLSIL.

CDR3 sequence (DNA): TGTGCCAGCAGCGTAGCCGAGGGAACTGAAGCTTTCTTT. It specifies CASSVAEGTEAFF. The rearrangement links TRBV9 to TRBJ1-1; D unclear. Germline-derived CDR1 and CDR2 are SGDLS and YYNGEE. The CDR3 totals 13 residues. V dropped 0 bases and J dropped 5 bases, with 8 bases sitting between them.

V usage is TRBV5-1 and J usage is TRBJ1-1; 7 bases fit TRBD1. Germline loops: CDR1 SGHRS, CDR2 YFSETQ. The V gene end was trimmed by 2 bases and the J gene end by 4 bases; junction bases not matched to a gene: 5. The CDR3 runs to 14 residues. The CDR3 protein is CASSFTGVGTEAFF. The CDR3, as DNA: TGCGCCAGCAGCTTTACAGGGGTGGGCACTGAAGCTTTCTTT.

The chain recombines TRBV7-3 with TRBJ2-2, with 14 bases matching TRBD2. V lost 5 bases to trimming and J lost 6 bases; unmatched junction nucleotides: 2. The CDR3 spans 15 residues. In germline, CDR1 is SGHTA, CDR2 FQGTGA. The CDR3 DNA reads as TGTGCCAGCAGCCTGGGACTAGCGGGGGCCGGGGAGCTGTTTTTT. Amino acid sequence: CASSLGLAGAGELFF.

CDR3 residues: CASSPLGVYGYTF. Written as DNA, the CDR3 is TGTGCCAGCTCACCATTAGGGGTTTATGGCTACACCTTC. The gene calls are TRBV18 and TRBJ1-2; weak D call: TRBD1 (5 bases). The CDR3 consists of 13 residues. Trimming removed 2 bases at V and 5 bases at J, with 9 bases between. Germline CDR1 is KGHSH and CDR2 is LQKENI.

The rearrangement uses TRBV28 and TRBJ2-7; the match to TRBD2 covers 12 bases. Germline values: CDR1 MDHEN, CDR2 SYDVKM. This CDR3 has 16 residues. J was trimmed by 8 bases and V by 1 base; bases with no gene match: 9. The CDR3 DNA is TGTGCCAGCAGTTTATATTCGAGACTAGCGGGAGTCCAGCAGTACTTC. This codes for CASSLYSRLAGVQQYF.

The V call is TRBV4-1, the J call TRBJ2-1; TRBD2 matches 9 bases. V lost 4 bases and J lost 4; bases outside the gene matches: 5. The CDR3 consists of 15 residues. Germline-derived CDR1 and CDR2 are MGHRA and YSYEKL. The CDR3 nucleotides are TGCGCCAGCAGCCCAATAACTAGCGGGTACAATGAGCAGTTCTTC. Its translation: CASSPITSGYNEQFF.

This clone was seen a handful of times. V is TRBV28 and J is TRBJ1-3, with D perhaps TRBD1 (6 bases). Looked up from germline, CDR1 is MDHEN and CDR2 is SYDVKM. The V gene lost 2 bases and the J gene lost 0 bases, with 8 bases spanning the gap. This CDR3 is built from 15 residues. Here the CDR3 reads CASSLGQLSGNTIYF. CDR3 bases: TGTGCCAGCAGTTTAGGACAGCTCTCTGGAAACACCATATATTTT.

V usage is TRBV18 and J usage is TRBJ2-2; 11 bases line up with TRBD2. Losses at the gene ends were 3 bases for V and 1 base for J; bases not matched to a gene: 1. This CDR3 comprises 16 residues. Per germline, CDR1 KGHSH and CDR2 LQKENI. The DNA of the CDR3 is TGTGCCAGCTCACCGACTAGCGGGATGAACACCGGGGAGCTGTTTTTT. Translating it yields CASSPTSGMNTGELFF.

The chain combines TRBV21-1 with TRBJ1-2; the table assigns TRBD1, which was not confirmed against the DNA. TRBV21-1 counts as a pseudogene. The CDR3 has 13 residues. The CDR3 protein is CASSRPGFYGYTF. CDR3 bases: TGTGCCAGCTCGAGACCAGGTTTTTATGGCTACACCTTC.

V is TRBV29-1 and J is TRBJ2-5; D possibly corresponds to TRBD2 (5 bases). Germline values: CDR1 SQVTM, CDR2 ANQGSEA. This CDR3 has 14 amino acids. Trimming pared 4 bases from V and 1 base from J, leaving 13 bases between. The CDR3, as DNA: TGCAGCGTTGGGTTGTCGGGGATCCAAGAGACCCAGTACTTC. Amino acid sequence: CSVGLSGIQETQYF.